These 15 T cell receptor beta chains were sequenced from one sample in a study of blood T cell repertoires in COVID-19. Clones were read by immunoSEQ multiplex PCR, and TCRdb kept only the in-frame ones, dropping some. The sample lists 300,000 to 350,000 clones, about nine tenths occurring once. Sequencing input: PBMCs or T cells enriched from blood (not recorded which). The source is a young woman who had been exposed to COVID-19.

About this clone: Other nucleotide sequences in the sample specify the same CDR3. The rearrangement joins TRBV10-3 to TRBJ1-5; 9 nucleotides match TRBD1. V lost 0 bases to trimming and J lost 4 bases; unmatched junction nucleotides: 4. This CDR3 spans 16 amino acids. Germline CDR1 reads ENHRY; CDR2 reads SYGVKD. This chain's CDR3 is CAISESTGGGNQPQHF. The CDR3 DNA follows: TGTGCCATCAGTGAGTCGACAGGGGGAGGGAATCAGCCCCAGCATTTT.

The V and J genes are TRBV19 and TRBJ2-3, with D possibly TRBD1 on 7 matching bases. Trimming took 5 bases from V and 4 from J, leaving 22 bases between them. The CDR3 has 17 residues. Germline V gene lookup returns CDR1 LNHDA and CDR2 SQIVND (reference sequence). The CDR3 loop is CASSVAGGLFLADTQYF. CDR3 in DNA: TGTGCCAGTAGTGTTGCAGGGGGACTCTTCCTGGCAGATACGCAGTATTTT.

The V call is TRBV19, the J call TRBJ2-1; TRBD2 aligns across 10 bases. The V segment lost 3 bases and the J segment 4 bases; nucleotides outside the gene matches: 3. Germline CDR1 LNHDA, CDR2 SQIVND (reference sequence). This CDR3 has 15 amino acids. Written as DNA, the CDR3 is TGTGCCAGTAGTATGACTAGCGGGTTATACAATGAGCAGTTCTTC. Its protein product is CASSMTSGLYNEQFF.

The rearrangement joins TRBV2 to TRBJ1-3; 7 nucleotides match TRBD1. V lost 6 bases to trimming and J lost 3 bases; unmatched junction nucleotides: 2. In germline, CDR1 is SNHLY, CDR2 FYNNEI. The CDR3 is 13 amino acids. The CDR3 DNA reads TGTGCCAGCAGGAGGGACAGTGGAAACACCATATATTTT. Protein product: CASRRDSGNTIYF.

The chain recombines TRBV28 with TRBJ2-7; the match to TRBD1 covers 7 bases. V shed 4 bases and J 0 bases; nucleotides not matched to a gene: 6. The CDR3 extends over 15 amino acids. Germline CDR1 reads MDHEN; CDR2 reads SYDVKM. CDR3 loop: CASSSIGGSSYEQYF. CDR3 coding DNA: TGTGCCAGCAGTTCAATAGGGGGCAGCTCCTACGAGCAGTACTTC.

CDR3: CASSPRQGVYTF. CDR3 DNA: TGTGCCAGCAGTCCCCGACAGGGTGTCTACACCTTC. The rearrangement joins TRBV12-3 or TRBV12-4 to TRBJ1-2; TRBD1 agrees at 7 bases. CDR3 length: 12 amino acids. V gave up 5 bases and J gave up 10 bases; unmatched junction bases: 7.

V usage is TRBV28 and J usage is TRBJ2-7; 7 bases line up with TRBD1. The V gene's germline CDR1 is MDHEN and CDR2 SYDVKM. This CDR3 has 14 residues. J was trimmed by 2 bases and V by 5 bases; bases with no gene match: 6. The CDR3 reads CASSPGTETYEQYF. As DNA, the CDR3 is TGTGCCAGCAGTCCCGGGACAGAAACCTACGAGCAGTACTTC.

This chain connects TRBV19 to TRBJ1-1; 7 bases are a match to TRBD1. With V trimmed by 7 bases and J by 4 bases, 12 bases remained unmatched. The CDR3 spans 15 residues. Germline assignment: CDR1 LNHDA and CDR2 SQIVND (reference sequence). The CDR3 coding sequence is TGTGCCAGTACCCCTATGACAGGGATTGTCACTGAAGCTTTCTTT. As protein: CASTPMTGIVTEAFF.

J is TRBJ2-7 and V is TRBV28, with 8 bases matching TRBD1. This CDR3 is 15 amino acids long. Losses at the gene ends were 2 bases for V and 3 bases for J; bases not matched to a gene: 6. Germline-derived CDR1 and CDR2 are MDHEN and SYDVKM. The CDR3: CASSLPGGPNYEQYF. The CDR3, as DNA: TGTGCCAGCAGTTTACCAGGGGGCCCGAACTACGAGCAGTACTTC.

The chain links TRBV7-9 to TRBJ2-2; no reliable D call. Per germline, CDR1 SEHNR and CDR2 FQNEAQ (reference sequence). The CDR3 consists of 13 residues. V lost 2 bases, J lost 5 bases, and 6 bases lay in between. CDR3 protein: CASSLWLTGELFF. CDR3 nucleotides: TGTGCCAGCAGCTTATGGCTGACCGGGGAGCTGTTTTTT.

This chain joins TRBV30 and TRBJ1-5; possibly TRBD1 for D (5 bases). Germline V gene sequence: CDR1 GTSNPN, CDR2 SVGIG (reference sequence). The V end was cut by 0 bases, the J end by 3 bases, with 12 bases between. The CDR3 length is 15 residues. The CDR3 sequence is CAWSVGDRHNQPQHF. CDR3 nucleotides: TGTGCCTGGAGTGTAGGAGACAGACACAATCAGCCCCAGCATTTT.

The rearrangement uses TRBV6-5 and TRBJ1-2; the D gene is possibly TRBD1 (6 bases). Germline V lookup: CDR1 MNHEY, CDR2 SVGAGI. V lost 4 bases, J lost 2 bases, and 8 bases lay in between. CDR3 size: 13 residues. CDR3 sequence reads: CASSSDRNYGYTF. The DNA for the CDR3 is TGTGCCAGCAGTTCGGACAGAAACTATGGCTACACCTTC.

In DNA, the CDR3 is TGTGCCAGCTCACCCATATTAGGACTAGCGGATATCAAGAGGACCCAGTACTTC. Translation: CASSPILGLADIKRTQYF. The chain couples TRBV18 to TRBJ2-5; 10 bases align to TRBD2. J was trimmed by 7 bases and V by 3 bases; bases with no gene match: 17. The CDR3 spans 18 residues. Germline CDR1 and CDR2: KGHSH and LQKENI. Combining the CDR3 with reference TRBV18 and TRBJ2-5 gives the whole variable domain NAGVMQNPRHLVRRRGQEARLRCSPMKGHSHVYWYRQLPEEGLKFMVYLQKENIIDESGMPKERFSAEFPKEGPSILRIQQVVRGDSAAYFCASSPILGLADIKRTQYFGPGTRLLVL.

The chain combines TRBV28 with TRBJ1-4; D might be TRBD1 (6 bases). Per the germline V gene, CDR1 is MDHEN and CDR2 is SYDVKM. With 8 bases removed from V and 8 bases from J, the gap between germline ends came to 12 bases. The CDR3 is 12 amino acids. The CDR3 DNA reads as TGTGCCAGCCATGGGACATCAGAAAAACTGTTTTTT. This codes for CASHGTSEKLFF.

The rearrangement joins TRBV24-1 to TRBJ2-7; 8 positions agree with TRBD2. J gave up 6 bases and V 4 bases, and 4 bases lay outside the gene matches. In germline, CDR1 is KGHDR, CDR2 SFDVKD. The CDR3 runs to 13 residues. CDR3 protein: CATSEHTSGEQYF. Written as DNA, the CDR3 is TGTGCCACCAGTGAGCATACTAGCGGCGAGCAGTACTTC.